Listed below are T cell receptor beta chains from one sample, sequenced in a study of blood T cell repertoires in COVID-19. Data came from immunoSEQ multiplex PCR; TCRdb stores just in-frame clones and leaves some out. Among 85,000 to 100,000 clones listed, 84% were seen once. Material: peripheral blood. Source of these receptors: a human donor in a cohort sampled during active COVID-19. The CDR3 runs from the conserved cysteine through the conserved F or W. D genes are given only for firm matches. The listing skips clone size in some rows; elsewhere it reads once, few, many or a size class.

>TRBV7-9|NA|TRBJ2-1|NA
CASSPYRGRTNEQFF
TGTGCCAGCAGCCCTTATAGAGGGAGAACGAATGAGCAGTTCTTC
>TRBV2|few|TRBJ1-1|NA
CASSEQGGRSEAFF
TGTGCCAGCAGTGAACAGGGCGGGAGGTCGGAAGCTTTCTTT
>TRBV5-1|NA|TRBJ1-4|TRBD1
CASSLGGGQGGEKLFF
TGCGCCAGCAGCTTGGGAGGAGGACAGGGGGGTGAAAAACTGTTTTTT
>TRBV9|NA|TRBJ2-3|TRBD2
CASSPRTSGRAEPSTDTQYF
TGTGCCAGCAGCCCCAGGACTAGCGGGAGGGCGGAGCCTAGCACAGATACGCAGTATTTT
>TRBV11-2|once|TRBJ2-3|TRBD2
CASSLAVTSGTTDTQYF
TGTGCCAGCAGCTTGGCCGTCACTAGCGGGACCACAGATACGCAGTATTTT
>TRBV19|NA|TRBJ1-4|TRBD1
CASRGQGSEKLFF
TGTGCCAGTAGGGGACAGGGGTCTGAAAAACTGTTTTTT
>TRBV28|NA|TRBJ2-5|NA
CASSPRLGVVQETQYF
TGTGCCAGCAGTCCGAGACTAGGAGTGGTCCAAGAGACCCAGTACTTC
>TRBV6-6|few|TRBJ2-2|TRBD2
CASSPGTRSTGELFF
TGTGCCAGCAGTCCCGGGACTAGATCCACCGGGGAGCTGTTTTTT
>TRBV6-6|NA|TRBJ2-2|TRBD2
CASTETSGGNTGELFF
TGTGCCAGCACGGAGACTAGCGGGGGGAACACCGGGGAGCTGTTTTTT
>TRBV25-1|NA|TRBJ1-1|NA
CASSKGVNTEAFF
TGTGCCAGCAGTAAAGGGGTGAACACTGAAGCTTTCTTT
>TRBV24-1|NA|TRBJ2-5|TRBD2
CATSDPSGGAAETQYF
TGTGCCACCAGTGACCCTAGCGGGGGGGCCGCGGAGACCCAGTACTTC
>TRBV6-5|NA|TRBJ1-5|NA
CASSPVSSNQPQHF
TGTGCCAGCAGTCCAGTTTCTAGCAATCAGCCCCAGCATTTT
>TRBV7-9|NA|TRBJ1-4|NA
CASSLGRGEKLFF
TGTGCCAGCAGCTTGGGTAGAGGTGAAAAACTGTTTTTT
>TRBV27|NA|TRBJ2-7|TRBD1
CATSRTGSSYEQYF
TGTGCCACCAGCCGGACAGGTAGCTCCTACGAGCAGTACTTC
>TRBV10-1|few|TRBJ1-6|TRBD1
CASSDQTGVEPLHF
TGCGCCAGCAGTGACCAGACAGGGGTGGAACCCCTCCACTTT
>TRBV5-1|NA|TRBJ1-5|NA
CASSLGLQGNQPQHF
TGCGCCAGCAGCTTGGGGCTCCAGGGCAATCAGCCCCAGCATTTT
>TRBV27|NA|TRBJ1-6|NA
CASSFRGNSPLHF
TGTGCCAGCAGTTTCCGGGGGAATTCACCCCTCCACTTT
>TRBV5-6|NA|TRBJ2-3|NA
CASSRQGTDTQYF
TGTGCCAGCAGTCGACAGGGCACAGATACGCAGTATTTT
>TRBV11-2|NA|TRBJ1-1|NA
CASSLQENTEAFF
TGTGCCAGCAGCCTACAGGAGAACACTGAAGCTTTCTTT
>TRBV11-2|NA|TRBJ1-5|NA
CASSLRQGGNQPQHF
TGTGCCAGCAGCTTGAGGCAGGGCGGCAATCAGCCCCAGCATTTT
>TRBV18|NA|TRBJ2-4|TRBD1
CASSPPGQGKNIQYF
TGTGCCAGCTCACCTCCGGGACAGGGAAAAAACATTCAGTACTTC